Here is one T cell receptor (beta chain) with its context. Germline assignment: CDR1 MDHEN and CDR2 SYDVKM. The CDR3 has 14 amino acids. V was pared by 8 bases and J by 4 bases, with 17 bases between. Authors' data handling: How many nucleated cells were present was estimated from reference gene primer amplification. Some clones are missing from TCRdb's copy, which holds only in-frame ones; the method was immunoSEQ multiplex PCR. From that table come the V and J calls and clone size; the DNA was used to work out D and trimming. This sample has approximately 140,000 clones; less than 80% occur once, and the top ten carry approximately 4%. This specimen comes from a study of blood T cell repertoires in COVID-19. The overall study: Sites across the United States, Italy and Spain contributed samples from acute and convalescent COVID-19. Nucleic acid was either cDNA or gDNA, and it came from T cells, B-cell-depleted T cells, or PBMCs.

The sequence derives from a man between 60 and 75 years old with acute or convalescent COVID-19. The material sequenced was peripheral blood. The V gene is TRBV28, the J gene TRBJ1-1; D is perhaps TRBD1 (6 bases). CDR3 nucleotides: TGTGCCAGCCGATCGTCAGGGGCGGGCACTGAAGCTTTCTTT. Amino acids: CASRSSGAGTEAFF.